The rows below give T cell receptor beta chains drawn from one sample of a study of human T cells and chemical hapten exposure. TCRdb processed the RACE reads anew with MiXCR; each CDR3 protein has one entry. Among 96,000 or so distinct CDR3 sequences, about 9.6% were seen once, and the ten largest hold about 2%. Sequenced material: whole blood, taken in connection with sensitization to the hapten diphenylcyclopropenone (DPC). The receptor source for this set is a woman in her 40s with alopecia areata. Some clones in this sample may be carry-over from other donors' samples. Each CDR3 is given with its conserved first and last residue. Fields, in order: V gene, D gene, clone size, J gene, CDR3 protein, CDR3 DNA. A D gene is named only where the DNA matches it firmly. The size entry is marked missing in some rows and otherwise reads once, few, many or a size class.

v_gene: TRBV7-3
d_gene: TRBD1
abundance: many
j_gene: TRBJ2-1
CDR3aa: CASSLDRGRNEQFF
CDR3nt: TGTGCCAGCAGCTTGGACAGGGGCCGGAATGAGCAGTTCTTC

v_gene: TRBV20-1
d_gene: -
abundance: few
j_gene: TRBJ2-3
CDR3aa: CSARDQRVATDTQYF
CDR3nt: TGCAGTGCTAGAGATCAGAGGGTAGCAACGGATACGCAGTATTTT

v_gene: TRBV10-2
d_gene: TRBD2
abundance: many
j_gene: TRBJ2-2
CDR3aa: CASRVAGGNTGELFF
CDR3nt: TGCGCCAGCAGAGTAGCGGGAGGGAACACCGGGGAGCTGTTTTTT

v_gene: TRBV10-3
d_gene: -
abundance: few
j_gene: TRBJ1-4
CDR3aa: CASWPGTNEKLFF
CDR3nt: TGTGCCTCCTGGCCCGGCACTAATGAAAAACTGTTTTTT

v_gene: TRBV27
d_gene: TRBD2
abundance: few
j_gene: TRBJ2-2
CDR3aa: CASSGTSGRGGELFF
CDR3nt: TGTGCCAGCAGTGGGACTAGCGGGAGGGGCGGGGAGCTGTTTTTT

v_gene: TRBV6-2/TRBV6-3
d_gene: -
abundance: -
j_gene: TRBJ2-7
CDR3aa: CASSNPGEQYF
CDR3nt: TGTGCCAGCAGCAATCCGGGGGAACAGTACTTC

v_gene: TRBV5-5
d_gene: -
abundance: few
j_gene: TRBJ1-2
CDR3aa: CASSLNIRDGYGYTF
CDR3nt: TGTGCCAGCAGCTTAAACATCCGGGATGGGTATGGCTACACCTTC

v_gene: TRBV12-3/TRBV12-4
d_gene: TRBD2
abundance: many
j_gene: TRBJ2-2
CDR3aa: CASSFRLAGGVPTGELFF
CDR3nt: TGTGCCAGCAGTTTCAGGCTAGCGGGAGGCGTTCCCACCGGGGAGCTGTTTTTT

v_gene: TRBV28
d_gene: -
abundance: -
j_gene: TRBJ2-3
CDR3aa: CASSLEKGADTQYF
CDR3nt: TGTGCCAGCAGTTTGGAAAAGGGGGCAGATACGCAGTATTTT

v_gene: TRBV3-1
d_gene: -
abundance: many
j_gene: TRBJ2-3
CDR3aa: CASSQDSPRVRTDTQYF
CDR3nt: TGTGCCAGCAGCCAAGACTCACCGCGAGTTAGGACAGATACGCAGTATTTT

v_gene: TRBV7-3
d_gene: -
abundance: many
j_gene: TRBJ2-2
CDR3aa: CASSLMRNTGELFF
CDR3nt: TGTGCCAGCAGCTTAATGAGGAACACCGGGGAGCTGTTTTTT

v_gene: TRBV7-9
d_gene: -
abundance: many
j_gene: TRBJ1-1
CDR3aa: CASSITVEAFF
CDR3nt: TGTGCCAGCAGCATTACGGTTGAAGCTTTCTTT

v_gene: TRBV12-3/TRBV12-4
d_gene: -
abundance: -
j_gene: TRBJ1-1
CDR3aa: CASSLTGYIGASEAFF
CDR3nt: TGTGCCAGCAGTTTAACAGGATATATCGGGGCATCTGAAGCTTTCTTT

v_gene: TRBV9
d_gene: -
abundance: few
j_gene: TRBJ1-2
CDR3aa: CASSVQEARSYTF
CDR3nt: TGTGCCAGCAGCGTACAAGAAGCTCGAAGCTACACCTTC

v_gene: TRBV4-1
d_gene: TRBD2
abundance: many
j_gene: TRBJ2-4
CDR3aa: CASSQGPSSGRDKNIQYF
CDR3nt: TGCGCCAGCAGCCAAGGCCCCTCTAGCGGGAGGGACAAAAACATTCAGTACTTC

v_gene: TRBV12-3/TRBV12-4
d_gene: TRBD1
abundance: many
j_gene: TRBJ2-2
CDR3aa: CASSSYESGTGVAGELFF
CDR3nt: TGTGCCAGCAGTAGCTATGAATCCGGGACAGGGGTAGCCGGGGAGCTGTTTTTT

v_gene: TRBV18
d_gene: TRBD1
abundance: few
j_gene: TRBJ1-6
CDR3aa: CASSGQGVNSPLHF
CDR3nt: TGTGCCAGCTCAGGACAGGGGGTCAATTCACCCCTCCACTTT

v_gene: TRBV14
d_gene: -
abundance: -
j_gene: TRBJ2-2
CDR3aa: CASSQEGIETGELFF
CDR3nt: TGTGCCAGCAGCCAAGAAGGGATTGAAACCGGGGAGCTGTTTTTT

v_gene: TRBV6-5
d_gene: TRBD1
abundance: many
j_gene: TRBJ2-7
CDR3aa: CASRGQGLREQYF
CDR3nt: TGTGCCAGCAGGGGACAGGGTCTTCGCGAGCAGTACTTC

v_gene: TRBV29-1
d_gene: -
abundance: many
j_gene: TRBJ1-2
CDR3aa: CSVEKGATHGYTF
CDR3nt: TGCAGCGTTGAGAAAGGGGCCACCCATGGCTACACCTTC

v_gene: TRBV30
d_gene: -
abundance: -
j_gene: TRBJ2-5
CDR3aa: CAWSVGSAYQETQYF
CDR3nt: TGTGCCTGGAGTGTGGGTTCGGCGTACCAAGAGACCCAGTACTTC

v_gene: TRBV7-2
d_gene: TRBD2
abundance: many
j_gene: TRBJ2-1
CDR3aa: CASSRLAGSSSYNEQFF
CDR3nt: TGTGCCAGCAGCCGACTAGCGGGCTCAAGCTCCTACAATGAGCAGTTCTTC

v_gene: TRBV7-9
d_gene: -
abundance: -
j_gene: TRBJ2-2
CDR3aa: CASSEGLQKRAGELFF
CDR3nt: TGTGCCAGCAGCGAGGGTCTCCAGAAACGTGCCGGGGAGCTGTTTTTT

v_gene: TRBV6-2/TRBV6-3
d_gene: -
abundance: few
j_gene: TRBJ2-7
CDR3aa: CASSETGDYEQYF
CDR3nt: TGTGCCAGCTCGGAGACAGGCGACTACGAGCAGTACTTC

v_gene: TRBV19
d_gene: -
abundance: -
j_gene: TRBJ2-2
CDR3aa: CASSTHTGELFF
CDR3nt: TGTGCCAGTAGTACCCACACCGGGGAGCTGTTTTTT

v_gene: TRBV12-3/TRBV12-4
d_gene: -
abundance: once
j_gene: TRBJ2-3
CDR3aa: CASARVTDTQYF
CDR3nt: TGTGCCAGCGCCAGGGTCACAGATACGCAGTATTTT

v_gene: TRBV20-1
d_gene: -
abundance: many
j_gene: TRBJ2-2
CDR3aa: CSAQMGAGNTGELFF
CDR3nt: TGCAGTGCCCAGATGGGAGCGGGTAACACCGGGGAGCTGTTTTTT

v_gene: TRBV27
d_gene: TRBD1
abundance: -
j_gene: TRBJ2-2
CDR3aa: CASTQTGVSSTGELFF
CDR3nt: TGTGCCAGCACCCAGACAGGGGTCAGTAGTACCGGGGAGCTGTTTTTT

v_gene: TRBV28
d_gene: TRBD2
abundance: -
j_gene: TRBJ2-1
CDR3aa: CASSEMIAGSYNEQFF
CDR3nt: TGTGCCAGCAGTGAAATGATAGCGGGATCGTACAATGAGCAGTTCTTC